The source of this T cell receptor beta chain is a study of blood T cell repertoires in COVID-19. In its sample, this clone was seen a few times. With 2 bases clipped from V and 6 bases from J, the junction kept 15 bases outside the gene matches. Germline V gene data show CDR1 as SGHNT and CDR2 as YYREEE (reference sequence). The CDR3 has 18 amino acids. Using immunoSEQ multiplex PCR, the repertoire was profiled, and TCRdb retains in-frame clones only, with some absent. The sample has some 14,000 clones, under 80% seen once; the top ten hold roughly 41%. The chain has TRBV5-4 and TRBJ2-7, with 12 bases that match TRBD1. Sequencing was performed on peripheral blood. The receptor was isolated from a woman older than 75 with acute or convalescent COVID-19. CDR3 region: CASSFGPPRGQGASEQYF. As DNA, the CDR3 is TGTGCCAGCAGCTTTGGACCTCCTAGGGGACAGGGGGCTAGCGAGCAGTACTTC.